This section outlines one T cell receptor beta chain sequence together with its context. The antigen it binds to is not known. No base-level quality is on record; no much larger clone is a single base apart. This entry comes from a study of cytomegalovirus exposure and HLA in healthy donors (dated by TCRdb to 2017 to 2019). Notes on the research overall: According to an earlier analysis of 450 to 650 of the donors, 150 million to 200 million T cells yielded over 100 million unique TCR beta sequences and 276 Gb of sequence data. Around 330 gigabases of sequencing data and about 92 million unique TCR sequences made up an early release that covered fewer than 650 HLA-typed donors. Of the approximately 400 genotyped donors, approximately 80% fell in the genetic ancestry cluster associated with self-reported Caucasian donors. The aim of the study was to test whether cataloging public T cell receptors could identify signatures of past pathogen exposure. The T cell repertoires of several hundred subjects were profiled by immunosequencing and related to cytomegalovirus serostatus. Besides the first cohort of 666 subjects, a separate validation cohort made up of 120 different subjects was used. To predict cytomegalovirus infection status, the study combined high-throughput TCR immunosequencing, statistical association of individual TCRs with disease status, and machine learning. A later analysis re-analyzed previously published TCR beta repertoires from 666 donors and added high-resolution HLA genotyping to study TCR occurrence patterns. Rather than using new phenotypic data, the later analysis identified candidate immune exposures from TCR beta sequences and from how often those sequences occurred across donors. An earlier analysis of 587 of the donors used high-throughput TCR beta sequencing to judge whether each TCR beta V gene segment behaved as functional or pseudogenic. Donor age, sex, ethnicity and CMV serostatus were collected together with the repertoire data. Genome-wide SNP genotypes for about 60% of the roughly 700 donors were used in a later genetic analysis, which treated that subset as a discovery cohort. All discovery cohort repertoires had been generated using a single sequencing platform. HLA typing covered class I and class II loci at four-digit resolution. The number of typed donors differed by locus: roughly 620-630 for A, B, C, DRB1 and DQB1; 500 to 550 for DQA1; over 600 for DPA1; and around 450 for DPB1. Four or five DR-DQ haplotypes were handled as single units for association and clustering because linkage in the cohort was strong. Among around 400 genotyped donors of the cohort, an average of around 240,000 unique TCR beta nucleotide sequences was sequenced per donor, of which approximately 19% were non-productive. What the study reported, not specific to this receptor: According to the authors, the approach could potentially be generalized to other disease states and immunological phenotypes. A later analysis found that HLA-associated TCR beta chains were more clonally expanded and had lower generation probabilities than equally common non-associated chains. This cohort had only TCR beta chains sequenced, and the lack of alpha or paired-chain data limited which features could be detected. Correlated functional status among segregating V segments might be attributable to linkage disequilibrium, but an unknown experimental factor could not be ruled out. A later analysis found that most CMV-associated TCR beta chains appeared HLA-restricted, with HLA associations seemingly driven largely by CMV exposure. Because the 87-base-pair reads could not distinguish some IMGT-functional V segments, including TRBV6-2 and TRBV6-3, those segments were excluded. Roughly uniform sequencing depth across donors was assumed in presence/absence analyses, although this assumption may not hold. When HLA alleles, especially DR and DQ, strongly co-occurred, attributing TCR associations to individual alleles was difficult. HLA typing was unavailable for some donors at each locus, so association tests used only the typed subset. CMV serostatus was the only immune exposure information available for the cohort. The classifier was reported to diagnose cytomegalovirus status with high specificity and sensitivity in both the original cohort and the validation cohort. In an earlier analysis of 500 to 650 of the donors, most TCR beta V segments appeared in productive rearrangements about 90% or about 30% of the time, broadly matching IMGT annotations. In vitro tests confirmed that a few of the cytomegalovirus-associated TCR beta chains recognize cytomegalovirus antigens. In a later analysis, TCR association rates were found to vary across HLA loci, with the most associated TCRs seen for DRB1 alleles and the fewest for HLA-C alleles. An association between a missense DCLRE1C variant and V-gene and J-gene trimming of TCR beta chains was found in a later genetic analysis and replicated in an independent cohort. In a later genetic analysis, fewer N-insertions in productive TCRs were reported among donors in an Asian-associated ancestry cluster than the roughly 700-donor mean. The earlier analysis of some 540 of the donors excluded some 15 rarely observed V segments, including chromosome 9 orphons, because counts were too low. The study listed 164 TCR beta chains as associated with cytomegalovirus. Most TCR sequences were seen in very few donors, while some public TCRs were found in many individuals. Specific HLA alleles were associated with 16,951 TCR beta sequences at a false discovery rate of 0.05 in a later analysis. In a later analysis, several top co-occurrence clusters were reported to appear linked to parvovirus B19, influenza, CMV and Epstein-Barr virus. A further reported finding was that TCR beta sequences accurately predicted the HLA-A and HLA-B alleles for most subjects in the first cohort. The sequencing pipeline was judged likely to have produced a cluster of highly shared sequence variants as a technical artifact.

Including cysteine and phenylalanine, the CDR3 has 15 amino acids. Here the CDR3 DNA is all that survives: 45 bases in frame from base 1. The germline V gene yields SGHRS for CDR1 and YFSETQ for CDR2. Cut back by 4 bases and 8 bases, the V and J ends lie 21 bases apart. Library preparation employed the immunoSEQ multiplex PCR assay. A mixture of 60 forward primers for TCR Vbeta segments and 13 reverse primers for TCR Jbeta segments was used in the multiplex PCR. Amplification of the CDR3 region of rearranged TCR beta genes was performed with a multiplex PCR assay on genomic DNA. On the Illumina HiSeq System, the amplified TCR beta libraries were sequenced as 87-base-pair reads. On the study's bioinformatics: A later analysis counted 65 million to 90 million unique TCR beta chains across the 650 to 700 repertoires, and roughly 10 million of these chains were shared by at least two donors. Raw reads were error-corrected and collapsed into unique sequences with a nearest-neighbor algorithm that merged closely related sequences to remove PCR and sequencing errors. Alignment of CDR3 sequences to IMGT reference sequences was used to assign V, D and J gene segments. For a sequence to be retained, a match of at least six nucleotides to both a V gene segment and a J gene segment was required. Rearrangements were called productive when the CDR3 lacked stop codons and stayed in frame with V and J; all others were non-productive. CDR3 was defined according to IMGT convention as the region running from the second conserved V-encoded cysteine to the conserved J-encoded phenylalanine. The earlier analysis of about 610 of the donors excluded sequences that lacked an unambiguous match to a single V gene segment. An earlier analysis of 550 to 650 of the donors classified V segments as functional when productive rearrangements were above 56.7% and as segregating when the standard deviation between donors was above 5%. To diagnose cytomegalovirus status from the catalog of TCR beta chain sequences, a statistical classification framework was built. In a later analysis, V and J genes were assigned by comparing TCR nucleotide sequences against IMGT/GENE-DB human TR gene sequences. The TCRdist pipeline was used in a later analysis to assign CDR3 sequences and most-parsimonious VDJ recombination scenarios. In a later analysis, each TCR beta chain was defined by its CDR3 amino acid sequence together with its V-gene family, and reads without a unique V-gene family were excluded. To address suspected cross-contamination and a sequencing artifact, a later analysis removed around 590 highly shared, low-generation-probability nucleotide sequences. In a later analysis, a clonal expansion index for each public chain was calculated from normalized within-repertoire ranks of inferred template counts. A later analysis computed generation probabilities with a VDJ recombination model fitted to out-of-frame rearrangements, and checked the results against IGoR. A later analysis scored TCR-TCR, TCR-HLA and TCR-CMV co-occurrence with hypergeometric tests, applying a repertoire-size bias correction to TCR pairs. In a later analysis, false discovery rates were estimated by permuting HLA or CMV assignments 20 times. In a later analysis, co-occurring TCRs were grouped using DBSCAN, with TCRdist sequence similarity added in when clustering inside HLA-allele-positive subsets. Repertoires with fewer than 30,000 or more than 120,000 public chains, plus five repertoires with anomalous nucleotide sharing, were excluded from co-occurrence clustering. TCRdb took over this immuneACCESS table, retaining in-frame rearrangements with V and J assigned. Such tables are incomplete; in checked studies, under half of the missing clones stem from an unresolved V gene, and the remainder is unexplained. V and J calls and clone size are copied from that table; D and trimming were computed from the DNA. Recorded for this sample are 150,000 to 200,000 clones; roughly four fifths of them occurred a single time. Of the sample, about 2.3% is held by the ten largest clones.

The cohort consisted of some 670 healthy bone marrow donors. At the time of sampling, every cohort member was nominally healthy, though immune exposures that went unrecorded were likely present. The donor tested CMV seronegative, placing the donor among the approximately 360 seronegative members of the cohort. Each donor provided a peripheral blood sample, and peripheral blood mononuclear cells were used for TCR beta sequencing. The Qiagen DNeasy Blood Extraction Kit was used to extract genomic DNA from the blood cell samples. The sequence is built from TRBV5-1 and TRBJ1-1; possibly the D gene is TRBD1, per 6 matching bases. The sequence was collected from a female donor in good health and CMV-seronegative. Sequenced sample: PBMCs. The DNA is as follows: TGCGCCAGCAGCCCGACAGGACCCATTCCGGGCGAAGCTTTCTTT. This is translated as CASSPTGPIPGEAFF.